This T cell receptor beta chain was recorded in a study of technical replicates of blood from a few donors (dated by TCRdb to the late 2010s). Points on this clone: Its target antigen remains unknown. No much larger clone exists at a distance of one base, and base qualities are not known.

Library preparation used the immunoSEQ multiplex PCR assay. What TCRdb holds here is the immuneACCESS table cut down to in-frame rearrangements. Part of the clones is not present; checked against another copy, under half of the missing clones reflect an unresolved V gene, and the others are unexplained. This sample comprises about 59,000 clones, about 93% of them detected only once. Roughly 4% of the sample goes to the ten largest clones. The sample comprised PBMCs. The sequence came from a human donor in good health. Some clones in this sample may be carry-over from other donors' samples.

At the DNA level, the sequence is TGCGCCAGCAGCCAAGAGACAGGGGACTATGGCTACACCTTC. It is translated as CASSQETGDYGYTF. The V and J genes are TRBV4-3 and TRBJ1-2; 8 junctional bases match TRBD1. After removal of 0 bases from V and 3 bases from J, the junction retains 0 bases not matched to a gene. The CDR3 covers 14 residues, taking in both the cysteine and the phenylalanine. The read is trimmed to its CDR3 DNA, 42 bases read in frame from base 1. The germline V gene specifies LGHNA as CDR1 and YSLEER as CDR2.